The 25 T cell receptor beta chains below were found in one sample sequenced in a study of T-cell memory formation after mild COVID-19 (TCRdb year 2021). Library prep was done by 5' RACE. Sequencing was performed on an Illumina NovaSeq 6000. The public reads were reanalyzed by TCRdb: fastp trimming at Q25, MiXCR alignment, in-frame beta chains only. Rows matching on CDR3 protein sequence are summarized as one entry with the most common DNA and genes. For this sample the table gives roughly 110,000 distinct CDR3 sequences, of which about a sixth were detected only once. The leading ten clones occupy 28% of the sample. The sample comprised PBMCs or a T cell subset sorted from them (not recorded which). The receptors originated from an adult woman who had mild COVID-19 (a few samples of this study predate the infection). The sample titles of this study are shuffled in the database, so cell type and time point are left out; the donor was told from shared clones.

The chain joins TRBV20-1 to TRBJ2-5, with unresolved D. CDR3 length equals 16 residues. V lost 3 bases, J lost 4 bases, and 21 bases lay in between. Germline-derived CDR1 and CDR2 are DFQATT and SNEGSKA (reference sequence). CDR3 in amino acids: CSARISSPRTRETQYF. CDR3 sequence (DNA): TGCAGTGCTAGGATTAGTTCGCCCCGGACCCGAGAGACCCAGTACTTC.

The chain couples TRBV12-3 or TRBV12-4 to TRBJ2-1, with 7 bases aligning to TRBD2. This CDR3 spans 12 amino acids. With V trimmed by 11 bases and J by 9 bases, 10 bases remained unmatched. CDR3 loop: CAQERDWSEQFF. CDR3 nucleotides: TGTGCCCAGGAGCGGGATTGGAGTGAGCAGTTCTTC.

This clonotype showed up just a few times. The V call is TRBV9, the J call TRBJ1-1, with a tentative D call TRBD1 (5 bases). Between the trimmed V and J ends, which lost 0 bases and 3 bases, there was a span of 12 bases. Germline-derived CDR1 and CDR2 are SGDLS and YYNGEE. The CDR3 sequence is 15 residues long. CDR3 residues: CASSVEGPPDTEAFF. Here the CDR3 DNA reads TGTGCCAGCAGCGTAGAGGGACCCCCGGACACTGAAGCTTTCTTT. The full variable domain, its missing parts supplied by reference TRBV9 and TRBJ1-1, is DSGVTQTPKHLITATGQRVTLRCSPRSGDLSVYWYQQSLDQGLQFLIQYYNGEERAKGNILERFSAQQFPDLHSELNLSSLELGDSALYFCASSVEGPPDTEAFFGQGTRLTVV.

The genes are TRBV29-1 and TRBJ1-5; D gene ambiguous. V was trimmed by 8 bases and J by 2 bases, leaving 13 bases between them. The CDR3 runs 13 residues. Germline lookup yields CDR1 SQVTM and CDR2 ANQGSEA. CDR3 protein: CSPWLARNQPQHF. CDR3 DNA sequence: TGCAGCCCATGGTTGGCCCGCAATCAGCCCCAGCATTTT.

CDR3: CASSRRDGTYEQYF. The CDR3 nucleotides are TGTGCCAGCAGTAGGAGGGATGGGACCTACGAGCAGTACTTC. The chain uses TRBV27 and TRBJ2-7, with D tentatively TRBD2 (6 bases). CDR3 length: 14 amino acids. CDR1 and CDR2 from the germline V gene are MNHEY and SMNVEV (reference sequence). V lost 5 bases and J lost 2, with 13 bases in between.

This clonotype was seen a handful of times. V and J are TRBV24-1 and TRBJ1-3, with D perhaps matching TRBD1 (5 bases). CDR3 size: 14 residues. Germline V gives CDR1 KGHDR, CDR2 SFDVKD. V lost 2 bases and J lost 8, with 12 bases in between. The CDR3 reads CATSDSRSGDTIYF. The CDR3 DNA reads as TGTGCCACCAGTGATTCTCGGTCGGGGGACACCATATATTTT.

V gene TRBV24-1 combines with J gene TRBJ2-2; TRBD2 is a possible D gene (5 bases). The V end was cut by 3 bases, the J end by 3 bases, with 13 bases between. The CDR3 contains 16 residues. In germline, CDR1 is KGHDR, CDR2 SFDVKD. The chain's CDR3 is CATSDNYHGDTGELFF. CDR3 in DNA: TGTGCCACCAGTGATAATTACCACGGGGACACCGGGGAGCTGTTTTTT.

In its sample, this clonotype was seen a few times. The V and J genes are TRBV9 and TRBJ2-7, with 9 positions matching TRBD1. Per germline, CDR1 SGDLS and CDR2 YYNGEE. The V gene end was trimmed by 2 bases and the J gene end by 5 bases; junction bases not matched to a gene: 5. The CDR3 spans 14 residues. The CDR3 nucleotides are TGTGCCAGCAGCGTTACAGGGGGCTTCAACGAGCAGTACTTC. Its translation is CASSVTGGFNEQYF. The full variable domain, completed using reference TRBV9 and TRBJ2-7, is DSGVTQTPKHLITATGQRVTLRCSPRSGDLSVYWYQQSLDQGLQFLIQYYNGEERAKGNILERFSAQQFPDLHSELNLSSLELGDSALYFCASSVTGGFNEQYFGPGTRLTVT.

The chain carries TRBV29-1 and TRBJ2-5, with 13 bases matching TRBD2. The CDR3 covers 19 residues. The V gene end was trimmed by 6 bases and the J gene end by 2 bases; junction bases not matched to a gene: 18. Germline CDR1 is SQVTM and CDR2 is ANQGSEA. The CDR3 protein is CSVGPWTSGSRSPQETQYF. For the CDR3, the DNA is TGCAGCGTGGGACCCTGGACTAGCGGGAGCCGAAGTCCTCAAGAGACCCAGTACTTC.

This sequence joins TRBV13 and TRBJ1-1; D gene ambiguous. With 4 bases removed from V and 4 bases from J, the gap between germline ends came to 10 bases. From germline, CDR1 is PRHDT and CDR2 FYEKMQ (reference sequence). The CDR3 has 13 residues. CDR3 sequence: CASSSSRTTEAFF. CDR3 nucleotides: TGTGCCAGCAGCTCGAGTCGTACCACTGAAGCTTTCTTT.

V usage is TRBV7-9 and J usage is TRBJ2-7; 10 positions match TRBD2. The germline CDR1 and CDR2 sequences are SEHNR and FQNEAQ (reference sequence). The CDR3 contains 15 residues. With V trimmed by 5 bases and J by 3 bases, 7 bases remained unmatched. The CDR3 DNA follows: TGTGCCAGCAGCCTCAGCGGGAGGGCCGACTACGAGCAGTACTTC. Amino acids: CASSLSGRADYEQYF.

This sequence joins TRBV27 and TRBJ1-2; D remains unclear. Germline V CDR1 and CDR2: MNHEY, SMNVEV (reference sequence). Trimming stripped 1 base from V and 6 bases from J, with 9 bases between. This CDR3 contains 13 residues. CDR3 region: CASSLYWGDGYTF. The CDR3 DNA follows: TGTGCCAGCAGTTTATACTGGGGTGATGGCTACACCTTC.

This clonotype was seen a handful of times. The DNA of the CDR3 is TGTGCCTGGAGTCCCGGGAGAGCCCCCGCAGATACGCAGTATTTT. Translation: CAWSPGRAPADTQYF. This chain joins TRBV30 and TRBJ2-3; weak D call: TRBD2 (6 bases). Germline V gene data show CDR1 as GTSNPN and CDR2 as SVGIG (reference sequence). The CDR3 has 15 residues. V lost 2 bases, J lost 4 bases, and 16 bases lay in between.

The rearrangement uses TRBV4-3 and TRBJ1-2, with no clear D. V was pared by 2 bases and J by 4 bases, with 8 bases between. Germline values: CDR1 LGHNA, CDR2 YSLEER. The CDR3 extends over 13 amino acids. CDR3 nucleotides: TGCGCCAGCAGCCAACTATCGGGCTATGGCTACACCTTC. Protein sequence: CASSQLSGYGYTF.

This clonotype was detected only a few times. This chain uses TRBV12-3 or TRBV12-4 with TRBJ2-3; D is undetermined. The CDR3 has 16 amino acids. The V end lost 6 bases, the J end lost 2 bases, and 18 bases lay between the germline ends. This CDR3 is CASSPPEVGVTDTQYF. The CDR3, as DNA: TGTGCCAGCAGCCCCCCCGAGGTCGGCGTCACAGATACGCAGTATTTT.

The rearrangement uses TRBV6-5 and TRBJ1-2; no clear D. This CDR3 spans 14 amino acids. Germline CDR1 is MNHEY and CDR2 is SVGAGI. Trimming pared 6 bases from V and 4 bases from J, leaving 15 bases between. The CDR3 region is CASSPVDGSYGYTF. The CDR3 DNA sequence: TGTGCCAGCAGCCCGGTGGACGGCTCCTATGGCTACACCTTC.

The chain has TRBV20-1 and TRBJ1-2; no definite D call. V was clipped by 6 bases and J by 0 bases, with 14 bases between them. This CDR3 is 14 amino acids long. The germline V gene encodes CDR1 DFQATT and CDR2 SNEGSKA (reference sequence). The CDR3 nucleotides read TGCAGTGCGCCGATCGAACAAGCTAACTATGGCTACACCTTC. Translation: CSAPIEQANYGYTF.

This clonotype was counted between two and nine times. The junction shows a germline mismatch at one end, possibly a read error. This rearrangement joins TRBV24-1 to TRBJ2-5; D might be TRBD2 (6 bases). Germline V CDR1 and CDR2: KGHDR, SFDVKD. This CDR3 spans 15 amino acids. The DNA of the CDR3 is TGTGCCACCAGTGATTTAGTAGCGGATCAAGAGACTCTGAACTTC. Amino acids: CATSDLVADQETLNF.

This clonotype was observed a handful of times. The V call is TRBV25-1, the J call TRBJ2-1, with D unresolved. Germline V gene sequence: CDR1 MGHDK, CDR2 SYGVNS. The V and J ends lost 1 base and 0 bases respectively, with 7 bases between them. The CDR3 loop spans 15 amino acids. CDR3 loop: CASSEWGSSYNEQFF. For the CDR3, the DNA is TGTGCCAGCAGTGAATGGGGTAGCTCCTACAATGAGCAGTTCTTC.

This clonotype was picked up a small number of times. V and J are TRBV20-1 and TRBJ2-2, with unresolved D. CDR1 and CDR2 from the germline V gene are DFQATT and SNEGSKA (reference sequence). The CDR3 totals 13 residues. V lost 6 bases to trimming and J lost 3 bases, with 11 bases between them. Written as DNA, the CDR3 is TGCAGTGCCCGAGACTTTTACACCGGGGAGCTGTTTTTT. Amino acid sequence: CSARDFYTGELFF.

The chain uses TRBV18 and TRBJ2-3; D possibly matches TRBD1 or TRBD2 (5 bases each). The CDR3 extends over 17 amino acids. The germline CDR1 and CDR2 sequences are KGHSH and LQKENI. Trimming took off 4 bases at V and 1 base at J, with 18 bases between the two ends. The CDR3 region is CASSREWGRSGTDTQYF. Written as DNA, the CDR3 is TGTGCCAGCTCACGCGAGTGGGGGAGAAGTGGCACAGATACGCAGTATTTT.

The genes are TRBV4-1 and TRBJ1-2; no reliable D call. The CDR3 has 15 residues. With 5 bases removed from V and 4 bases from J, the gap between germline ends came to 17 bases. Germline CDR1 and CDR2: MGHRA and YSYEKL. CDR3 in amino acids: CASSTGVLLTYGYTF. CDR3 DNA: TGCGCCAGCAGCACCGGGGTCCTCCTAACCTATGGCTACACCTTC.

The chain is built from TRBV12-3 or TRBV12-4 and TRBJ2-7; 10 bases map to TRBD1. The CDR3 sequence is 14 residues long. With V trimmed by 2 bases and J by 3 bases, 1 base remained unmatched. The CDR3 DNA sequence: TGTGCCAGCAGTTTACGGGACAGGGGCTACGAGCAGTACTTC. It yields the protein CASSLRDRGYEQYF.

The V and J genes are TRBV6-5 and TRBJ2-2; D unclear. Deletions cut 0 bases from V and 1 base from J, with 9 bases between. The CDR3 consists of 16 residues. Germline CDR1 and CDR2: MNHEY and SVGAGI. CDR3 sequence reads: CASSYSFVGNTGELFF. DNA for the CDR3: TGTGCCAGCAGTTACTCATTCGTAGGGAACACCGGGGAGCTGTTTTTT.

This clonotype turned up a few times. V gene TRBV11-2 combines with J gene TRBJ2-2; D perhaps matches TRBD2 (6 bases). CDR3 length: 15 residues. Germline V gene lookup returns CDR1 SGHAT and CDR2 FQNNGV. The V end was cut by 5 bases, the J end by 3 bases, with 13 bases between. The CDR3 sequence is CASSPAGSYTGELFF. In DNA, the CDR3 is TGTGCCAGCAGCCCGGCCGGGAGTTACACCGGGGAGCTGTTTTTT.